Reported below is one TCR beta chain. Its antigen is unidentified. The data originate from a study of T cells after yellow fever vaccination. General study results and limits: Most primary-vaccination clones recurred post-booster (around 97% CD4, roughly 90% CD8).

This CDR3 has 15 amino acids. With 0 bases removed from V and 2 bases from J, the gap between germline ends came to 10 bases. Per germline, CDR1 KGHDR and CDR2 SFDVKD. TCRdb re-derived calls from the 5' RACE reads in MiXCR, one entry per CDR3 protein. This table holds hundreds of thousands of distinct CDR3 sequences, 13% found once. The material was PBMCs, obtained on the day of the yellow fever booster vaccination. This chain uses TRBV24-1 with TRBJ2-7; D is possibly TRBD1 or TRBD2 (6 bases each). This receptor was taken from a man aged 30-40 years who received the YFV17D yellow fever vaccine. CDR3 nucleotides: TGTGCCACCAGTGATTTGGGGGGGCCGCCCTACGAGCAGTACTTC. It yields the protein CATSDLGGPPYEQYF.